A selection of T cell receptor beta chains follows, all from one sample in a study of graft-versus-host responses after intestinal transplantation. Their recognized antigens are unknown. Here immunoSEQ multiplex PCR was the method, and the copy in TCRdb shows in-frame clones only, minus some. In the table there are approximately 85,000 clones, 91% of which are singletons. Sequenced material: unstimulated CD8+ T cells sorted from spleen or lymph node cells, taken before transplant. These receptors were obtained from a human donor who was the organ donor for an intestinal transplant. Both conserved end residues are part of each CDR3. Each record gives: clone size, J gene, D gene, V gene, CDR3 DNA, CDR3 protein. The D gene is left open where the match is weak. Clone size, where shown, is once, few, many, or a class for clones that have expanded.

-	TRBJ2-5	-	TRBV2	TGTGCCAGCAGGACACAGGGTGGGGAGACCCAGTACTTC	CASRTQGGETQYF
-	TRBJ1-1	-	TRBV5-4	TGTGCCAGCAGCTTGACAGGGAACACTGAAGCTTTCTTT	CASSLTGNTEAFF
-	TRBJ1-2	TRBD1	TRBV4-1	TGTGCCAGCAGCCAAGCCGGGACAGGGAGTGGCTACACCTTC	CASSQAGTGSGYTF
-	TRBJ2-2	-	TRBV5-1	TGCGCCAGCAGCTTGACACTTTTTGGATCCGGGGAGCTGTTTTTT	CASSLTLFGSGELFF
-	TRBJ2-3	TRBD2	TRBV9	TGTGCCAGCAGCGTAGAGACTAGCGGGAAAACAGATACGCAGTATTTT	CASSVETSGKTDTQYF
-	TRBJ2-5	-	TRBV5-1	TGCGCCAGCAGCTCCGCAGGGGGGGAGGTGGAGACCCAGTACTTC	CASSSAGGEVETQYF
-	TRBJ1-5	TRBD1	TRBV27	TGTGCCAGCAGTTTATCCACAGGGGGCAGAGGTGCCTATAGCAATCAGCCCCAGCATTTT	CASSLSTGGRGAYSNQPQHF
once	TRBJ2-2	-	TRBV2	TGTGCCAGCAGTGAAAGACTGAGCACCGGGGAGCTGTTTTTT	CASSERLSTGELFF
-	TRBJ2-7	-	TRBV4-1	TGCGCCAGCAGCCAAATTTCTACCCCCCTTACCTACGAGCAGTACTTC	CASSQISTPLTYEQYF
-	TRBJ2-7	TRBD2	TRBV14	TGTGCCAGCAGCCTACTAGCGGGAGGATGGGACGAGCAGTACTTC	CASSLLAGGWDEQYF
-	TRBJ1-5	-	TRBV7-5	TGTGTCAGAATCCGACCGACAGGGTTGGACAATCAGCCCCAGCATTTT	CVRIRPTGLDNQPQHF
-	TRBJ2-3	-	TRBV6-1	TGTGCCAGCAGGGCGAGGGGGGCAACAGATACGCAGTATTTT	CASRARGATDTQYF
-	TRBJ2-7	-	TRBV5-4	TGTGCCAGCAGCTTGGCCCCTAGCTCCTACGAGCAGTACTTC	CASSLAPSSYEQYF
few	TRBJ2-3	TRBD2	TRBV9	TGTGCCAGCAGCGTAGAGGAGGCGGGGGGACCAGATACGCAGTATTTT	CASSVEEAGGPDTQYF
few	TRBJ2-7	-	TRBV7-9	TGTGCCAGCAGCTCCAGGGCCAGGGGATCTCAATACGAGCAGTACTTC	CASSSRARGSQYEQYF
-	TRBJ1-4	-	TRBV2	TGTGCCAGCAGGGTAACCGCGTGGGGTGGAAATGAAAAACTGTTTTTT	CASRVTAWGGNEKLFF
-	TRBJ2-1	TRBD1	TRBV27	TGTGCCAGCAGTCTGCAGGGACAGTTTAATGAGCAGTTCTTC	CASSLQGQFNEQFF
once	TRBJ1-1	-	TRBV11-1	TGTGCCAGCAGCTTCCAGGGTCACGCTGAAGCTTTCTTT	CASSFQGHAEAFF
-	TRBJ2-5	-	TRBV19	TGTGCCAGTAGTACAGATTACAGGACCCTGCAAGAGACCCAGTACTTC	CASSTDYRTLQETQYF
-	TRBJ2-7	-	TRBV30	TGTGCCTGGAGTGAGGGATTTTCGAGAGAGCAGTACTTC	CAWSEGFSREQYF
-	TRBJ2-7	-	TRBV6-5	TGTGCCAGCAGTTACTCCTCAGGTGCGGTCTGGGAGCAGTACTTC	CASSYSSGAVWEQYF
once	TRBJ2-1	-	TRBV27	TGTGCCAGCAGTGTACTGGAGACCCTGGGAACCGATGAGCAGTTCTTC	CASSVLETLGTDEQFF
-	TRBJ1-2	-	TRBV27	TGTGCCAGCAGTTTAACGGGCTCCTATGGCTACACCTTC	CASSLTGSYGYTF
once	TRBJ1-4	-	TRBV27	TGTGCCAGCAGCACCCTGGGGGGGCAACTGTTTTTT	CASSTLGGQLFF
once	TRBJ1-1	-	TRBV5-4	TGTGCCAGCAGCTTCCAGGGGAGCACTGAAGCTTTCTTT	CASSFQGSTEAFF
-	TRBJ1-2	-	TRBV6-5	TGTGCCGGATCGGACGGCTATGGCTACACCTTC	CAGSDGYGYTF
-	TRBJ2-7	-	TRBV7-8	TGTGCCAGCAGCTCCCCCACCGAGGGGCTTTCCTACGAGCAGTACTTC	CASSSPTEGLSYEQYF
-	TRBJ2-3	-	TRBV9	TGTGCCAGCAGCGTAGAGGCGGAGGGTGGCACAGATACGCAGTATTTT	CASSVEAEGGTDTQYF
-	TRBJ1-1	-	TRBV5-6	TGTGCCAGCAGCTTGTCACAGATAGAGATCCCTCGCCCTGAAGCTTTCTTT	CASSLSQIEIPRPEAFF
few	TRBJ2-7	TRBD2	TRBV7-2	TGTGCCAGCAGCATCGACGGGGGGGCCGAAGACGAGCAGTACTTC	CASSIDGGAEDEQYF
-	TRBJ2-7	-	TRBV14	TGTGCCAGCAGCCAAGGGGGGGCGATTATCTACGAGCAGTACTTC	CASSQGGAIIYEQYF
-	TRBJ2-1	-	TRBV6-5	TGTGCCAGCAGGTACCGGGACGGGCGGTGGGATGAGCAGTTCTTC	CASRYRDGRWDEQFF
-	TRBJ1-2	TRBD1	TRBV9	TGTGCCAGCAGCGCCACCGGGACAGGGAGGGATGGCTACACCTTC	CASSATGTGRDGYTF
-	TRBJ2-5	-	TRBV7-9	TGTGCCAGCAGCTTAGAAGCCGGCCTCATGGAGACCCAGTACTTC	CASSLEAGLMETQYF